Here is one T cell receptor (beta chain) with its context. The entry originates in a study of blood T cell repertoires in COVID-19. In the original processing: The authors estimated nucleated cell counts from reference gene primer amplification. Generated by immunoSEQ multiplex PCR, the TCRdb table keeps only in-frame clones and is missing some. V and J calls and clone size follow that table, whereas D and trimming were derived from the DNA. The table includes roughly 49,000 clones, 75% to 85% detected once. Sequencing input: peripheral blood. This TCR was recovered from a man aged 35-49 years with acute or convalescent COVID-19.

The CDR3: CASSPMDRVTDTQYF. The CDR3, as DNA: TGTGCCAGCAGCCCCATGGACAGGGTCACAGATACGCAGTATTTT. This chain joins TRBV11-2 and TRBJ2-3, with 8 bases identical to TRBD1. Trimming removed 5 bases from V and 2 bases from J; junction bases left unmatched: 6. Germline loops: CDR1 SGHAT, CDR2 FQNNGV. The CDR3 has 15 residues.